Below are 6 T cell receptor beta chains sequenced from a single sample in a study of metastatic and nonmetastatic thyroid tumors (dated by TCRdb to 2020 to 2022). Preparation of the library involved PCR. The listed sequencing device is Illumina HiSeq 4000. The public reads were reanalyzed by TCRdb: fastp trimming at Q25, MiXCR alignment, in-frame beta chains only. The sample table contains around 50,000 clones; only one count was recorded for 25% to 30% of them. The ten largest clonotypes hold 15% to 20% of the sample. None of the patients had been given any treatment before thyroid surgery. Sequencing was carried out using blood. These receptors originate from a female donor with papillary thyroid cancer or a benign thyroid nodule (not recorded which). Some clones in this sample may be carry-over from other donors' samples.

CDR3 bases: TGTGCCAGCAGTTTATGGTATAATTCACCCCTCCACTTT. Its translation: CASSLWYNSPLHF. This chain connects TRBV27 to TRBJ1-6; D remains unclear. V was clipped by 1 base and J by 4 bases, with 2 bases between them. Germline V gene data show CDR1 as MNHEY and CDR2 as SMNVEV (reference sequence). This CDR3 is 13 amino acids long.

This chain links TRBV5-1 with TRBJ1-3; TRBD1 agrees at 9 bases. Looked up from germline, CDR1 is SGHRS and CDR2 is YFSETQ. The length of the CDR3 is 20 residues. Trimming cost V 4 bases and J 4 bases; bases outside gene matches: 21. The CDR3: CASSPRTGTGSSSGGNTIYF. The CDR3 DNA sequence: TGCGCCAGCAGCCCGAGAACCGGGACAGGGAGTTCTTCGGGAGGAAACACCATATATTTT.

There are a few counts of this clone. The chain couples TRBV5-1 to TRBJ2-7, with D hard to call. CDR3 length equals 12 residues. Germline lookup yields CDR1 SGHRS and CDR2 YFSETQ. Trimming cost V 0 bases and J 6 bases, with 7 bases left between them. CDR3 DNA sequence: TGCGCCAGCAGCTTGGTAGGTGGCGAGCAGTACTTC. This encodes CASSLVGGEQYF.

The J gene is TRBJ2-1, the V gene TRBV28, with TRBD1 identical over 8 bases. CDR1 and CDR2 (germline): MDHEN, SYDVKM. The CDR3 spans 15 residues. Germline trimming cut 0 bases from V and 8 bases from J; bases unmatched to any gene: 6. The chain's CDR3 is CASSLWRGQGDEQFF. CDR3 nucleotides: TGTGCCAGCAGTTTATGGCGAGGACAGGGCGATGAGCAGTTCTTC.

This clone was counted between two and nine times. The J gene is TRBJ2-2, the V gene TRBV6-1, with D perhaps matching TRBD1 (6 bases). Trimming stripped 7 bases from V and 5 bases from J, with 11 bases between. Germline values: CDR1 MNHNS, CDR2 SASEGT. CDR3 length equals 13 residues. CDR3 in DNA: TGTGCCAGCACCCACAGGGTAACCGGGGAGCTGTTTTTT. This translates into CASTHRVTGELFF.

The rearrangement uses TRBV4-1 and TRBJ2-1; 7 nucleotides line up with TRBD2. The CDR3 has 16 amino acids. Looked up from germline, CDR1 is MGHRA and CDR2 is YSYEKL. V lost 0 bases, J lost 8 bases, and 10 bases stayed unmatched. CDR3 protein: CASSQEGAGDRHEQFF. The DNA of the CDR3 is TGCGCCAGCAGCCAAGAAGGGGCGGGAGATCGGCATGAGCAGTTCTTC.